These T cell receptor beta chains were read from a single sample in a study of blood T cell repertoires in COVID-19. Assay used: immunoSEQ multiplex PCR; TCRdb lists only in-frame clones, some missing. The sample has about 220,000 clones, about nine tenths seen once; the top ten hold around 3.5%. Sequences were obtained from PBMCs or T cells enriched from blood (not recorded which). All receptors derive from a woman between 40 and 50 years old with acute COVID-19. CDR3s include the opening cysteine and the closing phenylalanine or tryptophan. The D gene is left open where the match is weak. The size of a clone is reported for some rows only, either as once, few or many, or as a class for expanded clones.

cdr3_length	clone_size	v_call	j_call	d_call	cdr3_nt	cdr3_aa
12	NA	TRBV6-6	TRBJ2-5	NA	TGTGCCAGCAACAGAGTGGGAGAGACCCAGTACTTC	CASNRVGETQYF
16	NA	TRBV5-1	TRBJ2-5	TRBD2	TGCGCCAGCAGCTTTGGACTAGCGGCCCAACAAGAGACCCAGTACTTC	CASSFGLAAQQETQYF
13	NA	TRBV9	TRBJ2-2	NA	TGTGCCAGCAGCTTTGGGCAAAACGGGGAGCTGTTTTTT	CASSFGQNGELFF
16	NA	TRBV24-1	TRBJ2-2	NA	TGTGCCACCAGTGACACAGGGGGACTAACACCCGGGGAGCTGTTTTTT	CATSDTGGLTPGELFF
11	NA	TRBV15	TRBJ1-3	NA	TGTGCCACCGCCGAGGGAAACACCATATATTTT	CATAEGNTIYF
13	NA	TRBV12-3/TRBV12-4	TRBJ1-1	TRBD1	TGTGCCAGCAGGCCCACCGGGACAGCTGAAGCTTTCTTT	CASRPTGTAEAFF
16	NA	TRBV18	TRBJ1-3	NA	TGTGCCAGCTCACCCGTTGACACTCTCTCTGGAAACACCATATATTTT	CASSPVDTLSGNTIYF
13	NA	TRBV2	TRBJ2-5	NA	TGTGCCAGCAGCCGGGACTCGAAAGAGACCCAGTACTTC	CASSRDSKETQYF
15	NA	TRBV2	TRBJ2-7	TRBD1	TGTGCCAGTAACCTAAGACAGGGGTTGGTCAACGAGCAGTACTTC	CASNLRQGLVNEQYF
13	NA	TRBV15	TRBJ1-2	NA	TGTGCCACCAGCAAACAGCATAACTATGGCTACACCTTC	CATSKQHNYGYTF
16	NA	TRBV5-1	TRBJ2-5	TRBD2	TGCGCCAGCAGCCGTATAACTAGCGGGGACCAAGAGACCCAGTACTTC	CASSRITSGDQETQYF
15	NA	TRBV9	TRBJ2-4	TRBD2	TGTGCCAGCAGTGCTGGGGGGGGTAAGGAAAACATTCAGTACTTC	CASSAGGGKENIQYF
14	NA	TRBV10-3	TRBJ2-4	NA	TGTGCCACCCCCAGGGGCTCATCCAAAAACATTCAGTACTTC	CATPRGSSKNIQYF
18	NA	TRBV5-1	TRBJ1-4	NA	TGCGCCAGCAACCTGACCTCCGGGACACCCGCAACTAATGAAAAACTGTTTTTT	CASNLTSGTPATNEKLFF
16	NA	TRBV2	TRBJ2-4	TRBD2	TGTGCCAGCAGTGTGCCGGCTAGCGGGGCCAAAAACATTCAGTACTTC	CASSVPASGAKNIQYF
12	NA	TRBV3-1/TRBV3-2	TRBJ2-3	NA	TGTGCCAGCAGCCGACAGGCAGGTACGCAGTATTTT	CASSRQAGTQYF
14	NA	TRBV6-5	TRBJ2-1	NA	TGTGCCAGCGGAGGTCCGATCTCCTACAATGAGCAGTTCTTC	CASGGPISYNEQFF
15	once	TRBV24-1	TRBJ2-3	TRBD2	TGTGCCACCAGTGATCTTGGGGGGGGCACAGATACGCAGTATTTT	CATSDLGGGTDTQYF
16	once	TRBV4-3	TRBJ1-1	NA	TGCGCCAGCAGCCAAGATTCCGGCGGGATGAACACTGAAGCTTTCTTT	CASSQDSGGMNTEAFF
18	NA	TRBV15	TRBJ2-3	TRBD2	TGTGCCACCAGCAGACTAGCGGGGGGCCCGCCGTTTTCAGATACGCAGTATTTT	CATSRLAGGPPFSDTQYF
16	NA	TRBV7-6	TRBJ1-3	NA	TGTGCCAGCAGCACCACGCTACCGCTCTCTGGAAACACCATATATTTT	CASSTTLPLSGNTIYF
14	once	TRBV6-1	TRBJ1-2	TRBD1	TGTGCCAGCAGTGAAAATCGACAGGGTCATGGCTACACCTTC	CASSENRQGHGYTF
12	NA	TRBV19	TRBJ2-1	NA	TGTGCCAGTAGTATCCCAAAGGGGGAGCAGTTCTTC	CASSIPKGEQFF
17	NA	TRBV11-2	TRBJ1-6	TRBD1	TGTGCCAGCAGCTTAGACGGGACAGGGATAGAATTTTCACCCCTCCACTTT	CASSLDGTGIEFSPLHF
16	NA	TRBV7-2	TRBJ1-2	TRBD1	TGTGCCAGCAGCCTAGGAAGACAGGGGACCAAATATGGCTACACCTTC	CASSLGRQGTKYGYTF
18	NA	TRBV2	TRBJ2-3	TRBD2	TGTGCCAGCAGTGAAGCGCTTTCGGGACTAACTAGCACAGATACGCAGTATTTT	CASSEALSGLTSTDTQYF
14	few	TRBV30	TRBJ2-1	TRBD1	TGTGCCTGGTCAAGAGGGGGCCTATACAATGAGCAGTTCTTC	CAWSRGGLYNEQFF
13	NA	TRBV5-1	TRBJ2-1	NA	TGCGCCAGCAGCTTGGTTCAGGGAGGTGAGCAGTTCTTC	CASSLVQGGEQFF
12	once	TRBV15	TRBJ1-1	NA	TGTGCCACCAGCGGCCTGAACACTGAAGCTTTCTTT	CATSGLNTEAFF
12	NA	TRBV19	TRBJ1-1	NA	TGTGCCAGTGGTAGGGGGGACACTGAAGCTTTCTTT	CASGRGDTEAFF
13	NA	TRBV19	TRBJ1-1	NA	TGTGCCAGTAGTATTAAGAGTAATCCCTCGGCTTTCTTT	CASSIKSNPSAFF
14	NA	TRBV21-1	TRBJ1-1	NA	TGTGCCAGCAGCATATTAGGGAGTAGGACTGAAGCTTTCTTT	CASSILGSRTEAFF
13	NA	TRBV6-5	TRBJ1-3	NA	TGTGCCAGCAGACAGGACGGTGGAAACACCATATATTTT	CASRQDGGNTIYF
14	NA	TRBV6-5	TRBJ1-2	NA	TGTGCCAGCAGTTTAAGCCGCAACAGGGTACGCTACACCTTC	CASSLSRNRVRYTF
17	few	TRBV27	TRBJ1-1	TRBD1	TGTGCCAGCAGTCTCCGGGGACAGGGCAACCGTCCCACTGAAGCTTTCTTT	CASSLRGQGNRPTEAFF
18	NA	TRBV6-2/TRBV6-3	TRBJ2-2	TRBD1	TGTGCCAGCAGCCCTCCTTCCACAGGGGGAAAAAGGGCCGGGGAGCTGTTTTTT	CASSPPSTGGKRAGELFF
16	NA	TRBV7-2	TRBJ2-1	TRBD2	TGTGCCAGCAGCTTAGCAGTGGGGACTAACACCAATGAGCAGTTCTTC	CASSLAVGTNTNEQFF
16	NA	TRBV19	TRBJ2-1	TRBD1	TGTGCCAGTAGTATTAATCTCGGGACAGCATCTAATGAGCAGTTCTTC	CASSINLGTASNEQFF
16	NA	TRBV7-9	TRBJ1-2	NA	TGTGCCAGCAGCTTACGCGGGGAGACTGGTAACTATGGCTACACCTTC	CASSLRGETGNYGYTF